Listed here are 2 T cell receptor beta chains from one sample, sequenced in a study of shared clonotypes between healthy human individuals. The data were produced by immunoSEQ multiplex PCR, yet TCRdb's version contains in-frame clones alone and is incomplete. Of about 2 million clones in the sample, roughly 95% are singletons; the top ten hold 0.13%. Material for sequencing was naive CD4+ T cells sorted from blood. Subset reported: CD45RA+ positively selected. Every receptor here comes from a young man in good health.

This chain links TRBV28 with TRBJ1-4; unclear D gene. Germline V gene lookup returns CDR1 MDHEN and CDR2 SYDVKM. Trimming stripped 4 bases from V and 3 bases from J, with 6 bases between. This CDR3 has 13 residues. This chain's CDR3 is CASSSAPNEKLFF. In DNA, the CDR3 is TGTGCCAGCAGTTCGGCCCCTAATGAAAAACTGTTTTTT.

This chain uses TRBV30 with TRBJ1-6; D unclear. The CDR3 is 14 amino acids. Germline V CDR1 and CDR2: GTSNPN, SVGIG (reference sequence). V was cut by 1 base and J by 10 bases, with 14 bases left in between. Here the CDR3 DNA reads TGTGCCTGGAGTGGCGGCAGCCCAAGGTCACCCCTCCACTTT. It specifies CAWSGGSPRSPLHF.